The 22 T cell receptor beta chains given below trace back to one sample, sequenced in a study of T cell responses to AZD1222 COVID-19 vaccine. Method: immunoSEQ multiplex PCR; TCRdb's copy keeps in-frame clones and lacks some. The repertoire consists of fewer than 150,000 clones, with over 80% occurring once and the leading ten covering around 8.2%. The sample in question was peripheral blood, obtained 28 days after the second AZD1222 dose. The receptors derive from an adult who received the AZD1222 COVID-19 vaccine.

In DNA form, the CDR3 reads TGTGCCAGCAGCCACCAGGGGTTGACTGAAGCTTTCTTT. Protein: CASSHQGLTEAFF. This chain links TRBV5-6 with TRBJ1-1; TRBD1 might be the D (6 bases). Per germline, CDR1 SGHDT and CDR2 YYEEEE. The CDR3 has 13 residues. V was shortened by 4 bases and J by 5 bases, with 12 bases between the two germline ends.

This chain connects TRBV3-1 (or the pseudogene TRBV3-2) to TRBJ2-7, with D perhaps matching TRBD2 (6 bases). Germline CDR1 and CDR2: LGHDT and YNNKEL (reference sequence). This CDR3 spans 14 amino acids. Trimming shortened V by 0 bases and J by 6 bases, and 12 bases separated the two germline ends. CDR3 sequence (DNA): TGTGCCAGCAGCCAAGACGGAGGGGTCCGCGAGCAGTACTTC. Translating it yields CASSQDGGVREQYF.

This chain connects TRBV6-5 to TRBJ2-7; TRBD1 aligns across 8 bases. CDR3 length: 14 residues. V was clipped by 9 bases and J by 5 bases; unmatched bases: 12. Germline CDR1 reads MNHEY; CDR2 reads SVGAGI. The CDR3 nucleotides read TGTGCCAGTTATTTCAGGGGGCGTCGTGACGAGCAGTACTTC. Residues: CASYFRGRRDEQYF.

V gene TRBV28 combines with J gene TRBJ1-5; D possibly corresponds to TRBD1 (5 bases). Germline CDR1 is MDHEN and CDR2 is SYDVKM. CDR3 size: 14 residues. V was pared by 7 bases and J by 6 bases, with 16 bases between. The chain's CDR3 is CASKEGGQSQPQHF. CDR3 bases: TGTGCCAGCAAGGAGGGAGGACAAAGTCAGCCCCAGCATTTT.

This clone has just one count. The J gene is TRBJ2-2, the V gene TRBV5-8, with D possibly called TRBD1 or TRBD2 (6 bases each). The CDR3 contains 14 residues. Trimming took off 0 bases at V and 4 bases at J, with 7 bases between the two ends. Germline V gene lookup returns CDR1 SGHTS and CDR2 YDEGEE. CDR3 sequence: CASSLEGGTGELFF. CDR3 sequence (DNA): TGTGCCAGCAGCTTGGAGGGGGGCACCGGGGAGCTGTTTTTT. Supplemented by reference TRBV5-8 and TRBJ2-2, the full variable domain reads EAGVTQSPTHLIKTRGQQATLRCSPISGHTSVYWYQQALGLGLQFLLWYDEGEERNRGNFPPRFSGRQFPNYSSELNVNALELEDSALYLCASSLEGGTGELFFGEGSRLTVL.

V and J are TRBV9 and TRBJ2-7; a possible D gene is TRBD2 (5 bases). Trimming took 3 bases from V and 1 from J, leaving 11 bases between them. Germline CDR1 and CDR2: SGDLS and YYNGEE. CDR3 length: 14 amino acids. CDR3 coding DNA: TGTGCCAGCAGCGGTACTAGTACGTCCTACGAGCAGTACTTC. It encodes CASSGTSTSYEQYF.

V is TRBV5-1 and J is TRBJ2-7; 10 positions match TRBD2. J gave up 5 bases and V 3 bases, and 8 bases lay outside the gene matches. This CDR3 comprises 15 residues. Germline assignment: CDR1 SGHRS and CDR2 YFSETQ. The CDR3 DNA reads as TGCGCCAGCAGCTCCTCTAGCGGGAGCATCGACGAGCAGTACTTC. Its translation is CASSSSSGSIDEQYF.

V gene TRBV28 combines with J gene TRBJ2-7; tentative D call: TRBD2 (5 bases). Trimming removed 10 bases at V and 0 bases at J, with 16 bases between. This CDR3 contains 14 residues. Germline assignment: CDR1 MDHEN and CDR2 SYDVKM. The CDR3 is CAIRGVGDSYEQYF. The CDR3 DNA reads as TGTGCCATCAGAGGAGTGGGAGACTCCTACGAGCAGTACTTC.

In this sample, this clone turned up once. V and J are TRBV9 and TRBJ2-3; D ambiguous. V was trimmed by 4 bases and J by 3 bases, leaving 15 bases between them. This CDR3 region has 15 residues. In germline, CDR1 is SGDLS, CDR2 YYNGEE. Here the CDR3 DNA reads TGTGCCAGCAGCCCCGAGGTCAGGATAACAGATACGCAGTATTTT. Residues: CASSPEVRITDTQYF. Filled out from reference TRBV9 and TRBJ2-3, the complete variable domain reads DSGVTQTPKHLITATGQRVTLRCSPRSGDLSVYWYQQSLDQGLQFLIQYYNGEERAKGNILERFSAQQFPDLHSELNLSSLELGDSALYFCASSPEVRITDTQYFGPGTRLTVL.

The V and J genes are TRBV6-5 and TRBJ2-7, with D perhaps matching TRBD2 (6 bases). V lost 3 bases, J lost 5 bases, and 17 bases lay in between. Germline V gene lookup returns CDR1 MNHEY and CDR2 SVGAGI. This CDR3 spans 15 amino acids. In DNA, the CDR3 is TGTGCCAGCAGTTATCGACTAGGAACAGCCAACGAGCAGTACTTC. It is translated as CASSYRLGTANEQYF.

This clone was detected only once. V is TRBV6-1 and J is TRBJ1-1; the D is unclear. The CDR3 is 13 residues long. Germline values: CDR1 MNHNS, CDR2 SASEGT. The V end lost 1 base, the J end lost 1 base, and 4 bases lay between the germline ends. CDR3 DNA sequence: TGTGCCAGCAGTGAAGGCCCGAACACTGAAGCTTTCTTT. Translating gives CASSEGPNTEAFF.

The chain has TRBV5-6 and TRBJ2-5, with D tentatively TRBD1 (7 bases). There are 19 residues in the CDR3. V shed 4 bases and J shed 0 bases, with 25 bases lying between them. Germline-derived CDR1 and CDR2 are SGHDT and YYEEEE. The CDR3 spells CASSPTIRVAGQYQETQYF. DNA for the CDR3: TGTGCCAGCAGCCCTACCATCAGAGTCGCGGGACAGTACCAAGAGACCCAGTACTTC.

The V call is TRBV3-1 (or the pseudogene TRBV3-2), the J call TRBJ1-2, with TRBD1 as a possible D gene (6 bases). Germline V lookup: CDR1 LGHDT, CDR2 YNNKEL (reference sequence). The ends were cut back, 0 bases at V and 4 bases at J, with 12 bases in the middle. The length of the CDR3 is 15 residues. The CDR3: CASSQDWRGAYGYTF. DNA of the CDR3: TGTGCCAGCAGCCAAGATTGGCGGGGGGCCTATGGCTACACCTTC.

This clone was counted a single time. CDR3 loop: CASSNTPGDGANVLTF. CDR3 sequence (DNA): TGTGCCAGCAGTAACACCCCGGGCGACGGGGCCAACGTCCTGACTTTC. The chain joins TRBV6-2 or TRBV6-3 to TRBJ2-6, with D unresolved. Germline V gene sequence: CDR1 MNHEY, CDR2 SVGEGT. Trimming took off 5 bases at V and 4 bases at J, with 15 bases between the two ends. The CDR3 spans 16 residues.

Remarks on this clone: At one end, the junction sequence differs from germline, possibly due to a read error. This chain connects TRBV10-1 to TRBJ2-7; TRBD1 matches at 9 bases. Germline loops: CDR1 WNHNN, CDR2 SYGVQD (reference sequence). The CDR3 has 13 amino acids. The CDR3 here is CASSETVTGQGEF. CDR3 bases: TGCGCCAGCAGTGAGACTGTTACGGGACAGGGAGAGTTC.

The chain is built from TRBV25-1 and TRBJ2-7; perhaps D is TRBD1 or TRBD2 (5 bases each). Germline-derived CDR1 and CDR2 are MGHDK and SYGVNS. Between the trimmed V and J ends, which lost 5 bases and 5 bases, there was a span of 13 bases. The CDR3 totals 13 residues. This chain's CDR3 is CASSHGAMHEQYF. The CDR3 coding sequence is TGTGCCAGCAGTCACGGGGCTATGCACGAGCAGTACTTC.

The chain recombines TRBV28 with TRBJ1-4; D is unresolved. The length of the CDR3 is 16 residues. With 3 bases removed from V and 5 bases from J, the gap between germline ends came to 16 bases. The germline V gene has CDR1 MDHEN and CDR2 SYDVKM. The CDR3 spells CASSLLGRAYNEKLFF. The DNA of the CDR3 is TGTGCCAGCAGTTTGCTAGGCCGGGCCTACAATGAAAAACTGTTTTTT.

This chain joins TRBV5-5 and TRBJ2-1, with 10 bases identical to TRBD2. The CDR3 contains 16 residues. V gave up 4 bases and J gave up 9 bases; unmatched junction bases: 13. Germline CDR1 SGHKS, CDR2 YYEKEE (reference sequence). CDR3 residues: CASSPDGSGGAVEQFF. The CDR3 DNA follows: TGTGCCAGCAGCCCCGACGGGAGCGGGGGGGCCGTTGAGCAGTTCTTC.

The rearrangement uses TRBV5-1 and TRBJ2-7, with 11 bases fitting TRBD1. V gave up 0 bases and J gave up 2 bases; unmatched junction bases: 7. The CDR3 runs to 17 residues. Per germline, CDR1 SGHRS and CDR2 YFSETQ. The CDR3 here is CASSLGTGGQRTYEQYF. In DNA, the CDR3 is TGCGCCAGCAGCTTGGGGACAGGGGGCCAGAGAACCTACGAGCAGTACTTC. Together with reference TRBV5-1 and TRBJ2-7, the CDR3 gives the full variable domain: KAGVTQTPRYLIKTRGQQVTLSCSPISGHRSVSWYQQTPGQGLQFLFEYFSETQRNKGNFPGRFSGRQFSNSRSEMNVSTLELGDSALYLCASSLGTGGQRTYEQYFGPGTRLTVT.

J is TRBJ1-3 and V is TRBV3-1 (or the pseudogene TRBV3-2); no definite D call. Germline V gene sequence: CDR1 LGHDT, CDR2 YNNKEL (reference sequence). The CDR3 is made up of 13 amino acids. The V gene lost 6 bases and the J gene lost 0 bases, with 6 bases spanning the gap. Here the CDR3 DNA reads TGTGCCAGCAGATTGGGCTCTGGAAACACCATATATTTT. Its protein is CASRLGSGNTIYF.

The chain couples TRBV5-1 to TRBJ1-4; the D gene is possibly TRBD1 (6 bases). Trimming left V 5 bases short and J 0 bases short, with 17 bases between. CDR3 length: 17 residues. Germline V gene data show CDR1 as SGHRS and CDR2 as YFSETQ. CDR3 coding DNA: TGCGCCAGCAGATTAATGGGGGCTGGAACAACTAATGAAAAACTGTTTTTT. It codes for CASRLMGAGTTNEKLFF.

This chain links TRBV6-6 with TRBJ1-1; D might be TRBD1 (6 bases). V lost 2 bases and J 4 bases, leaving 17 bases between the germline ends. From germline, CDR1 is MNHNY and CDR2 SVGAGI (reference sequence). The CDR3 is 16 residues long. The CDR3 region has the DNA TGTGCCAGCAGTTACCGGGGGCTGAGGGGAGCCACTGAAGCTTTCTTT. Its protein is CASSYRGLRGATEAFF.